This TCR beta chain was identified in a study of CD8 T cells in Susac syndrome. Regarding the study as a whole: By the study's own acknowledgment, its TCR sequencing and HLA analysis included relatively few individuals.

Reverse transcription of roughly 0.45 to 1 ug RNA was performed with random hexamers. Amplification of TCR beta CDR3 spanned 54 Vbeta and 13 Jbeta via immunoSEQ multiplex PCR. TCRdb itself ran the immunoSEQ multiplex PCR reads through MiXCR, one entry per CDR3 protein. There are some 26,000 distinct CDR3 sequences in the sample; 94% occur only once, and 0.27% lies in the top ten. A single count supports this clonotype. What it binds is not known. Sequencing targeted TCR beta in blood CD8+ and CD4+ T cells. Negative isolation was applied to CD8+ and CD4+ T cells, and FACS enrichment was applied to TEMRA cells. Losses at the gene ends were 1 base for V and 6 bases for J; bases not matched to a gene: 4. Germline V lookup: CDR1 SGHKS, CDR2 YYEKEE (reference sequence). CDR3 length equals 14 residues.

The V call is TRBV5-5, the J call TRBJ2-3; 8 nucleotides line up with TRBD1. The sample consisted of CD8+ T cells from PBMCs. This clonotype was obtained from a human donor in good health. CDR3 residues: CASSLSRGPDTQYF. CDR3 nucleotides: TGTGCCAGCAGCTTGAGCAGGGGGCCGGATACGCAGTATTTT.